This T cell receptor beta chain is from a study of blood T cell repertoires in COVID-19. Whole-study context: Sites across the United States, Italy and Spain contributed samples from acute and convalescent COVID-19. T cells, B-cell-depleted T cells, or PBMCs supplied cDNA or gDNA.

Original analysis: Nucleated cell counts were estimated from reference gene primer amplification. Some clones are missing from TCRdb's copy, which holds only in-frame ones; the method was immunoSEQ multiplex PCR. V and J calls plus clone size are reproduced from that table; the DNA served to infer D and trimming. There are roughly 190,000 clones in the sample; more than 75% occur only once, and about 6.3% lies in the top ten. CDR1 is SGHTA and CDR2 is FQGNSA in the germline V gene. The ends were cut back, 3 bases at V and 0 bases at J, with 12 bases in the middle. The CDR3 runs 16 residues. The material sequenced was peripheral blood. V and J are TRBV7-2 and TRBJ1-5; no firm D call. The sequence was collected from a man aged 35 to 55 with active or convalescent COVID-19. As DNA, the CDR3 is TGTGCCAGCAGCTTTTCCGGGATGAATAGCAATCAGCCCCAGCATTTT. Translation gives CASSFSGMNSNQPQHF.